The clone carrying this T cell receptor beta chain has a handful of counts. The V gene's germline CDR1 is SGHDT and CDR2 YYEEEE. J lost 4 bases, V lost 0 bases, and 3 bases had no gene match. There are 14 residues in the CDR3. Every bit of the isolated RNA underwent reverse transcription, so sequencing read expressed TCRB transcripts. TCRdb's copy holds only in-frame clones and misses some; the assay was immunoSEQ multiplex PCR. The table shows 400,000 to 450,000 clones, with roughly 13% occurring only once. The data originate from a study of beta chain features in type 1 diabetes. This receptor was taken from a man younger than 45 in good health. The sample was naive CD4+ T cells from blood. The chain is built from TRBV5-6 and TRBJ2-5, with 7 bases that match TRBD2. The CDR3 spells CASSLGLARETQYF. The CDR3, as DNA: TGTGCCAGCAGCTTGGGACTAGCCAGAGAGACCCAGTACTTC.